This record covers a single T cell receptor (beta chain). Its target is unknown. The ends lost 2 bases at V and 0 bases at J; junction bases unmatched: 6. This CDR3 comprises 17 residues. The V gene's germline CDR1 is PRHDT and CDR2 FYEKMQ (reference sequence). This sample stems from a study of shared clonotypes between healthy human individuals. Each PCR replicate from the sorted subsets contained about 210 ng DNA, which is about 30,000 T cell genomes. Per the original methods: Filtering was not the same, since immunoSEQ gave junction-only sequences without quality scores. Clones were sequenced by immunoSEQ multiplex PCR, and TCRdb holds only the in-frame ones, with some missing. D and trimming were read from the DNA, whereas the V and J calls and clone size are those reported in that table. The sample carries about 380,000 clones, around 96% recorded once. Study results and limitations: Roughly 5% of naive CD4 clonotypes were common to a handful of donors.

Sequencing used memory CD8+ T cells sorted from blood. Subset specified: CD45RO+ cells pooled with CCR7-negative TemRA cells. This TCR came from a man aged 30 to 45 in good health. The chain links TRBV13 to TRBJ2-1, with TRBD2 matching over 8 bases. CDR3 coding DNA: TGTGCCAGCAGCTTATCTTCCGGGAGGGGCTCCTACAATGAGCAGTTCTTC. Amino acids: CASSLSSGRGSYNEQFF.